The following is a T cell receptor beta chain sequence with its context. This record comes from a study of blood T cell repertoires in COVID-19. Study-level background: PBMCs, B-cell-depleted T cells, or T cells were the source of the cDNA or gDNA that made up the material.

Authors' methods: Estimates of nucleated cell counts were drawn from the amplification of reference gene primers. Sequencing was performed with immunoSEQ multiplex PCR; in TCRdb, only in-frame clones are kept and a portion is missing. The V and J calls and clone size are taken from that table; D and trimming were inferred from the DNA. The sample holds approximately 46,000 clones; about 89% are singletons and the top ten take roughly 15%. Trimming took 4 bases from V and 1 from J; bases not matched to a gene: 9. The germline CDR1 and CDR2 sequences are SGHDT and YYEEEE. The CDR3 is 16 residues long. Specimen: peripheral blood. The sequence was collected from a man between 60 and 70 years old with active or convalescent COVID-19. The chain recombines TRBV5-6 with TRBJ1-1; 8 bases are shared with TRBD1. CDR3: CASSLLGQGKNTEAFF. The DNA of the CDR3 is TGTGCCAGCAGCCTCCTAGGACAGGGTAAGAACACTGAAGCTTTCTTT. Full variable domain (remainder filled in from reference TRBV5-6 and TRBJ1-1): DAGVTQSPTHLIKTRGQQVTLRCSPKSGHDTVSWYQQALGQGPQFIFQYYEEEERQRGNFPDRFSGHQFPNYSSELNVNALLLGDSALYLCASSLLGQGKNTEAFFGQGTRLTVV.